These 28 T cell receptor beta chains were sequenced from one sample in a study of blood T cell repertoires in COVID-19 (dated by TCRdb to 2019 to 2021). Receptor libraries were prepared by the immunoSEQ multiplex PCR assay. The source is immuneACCESS, and TCRdb retained only in-frame sequences with V and J called. Part of the clones is not carried over; for the studies checked, unresolved V genes explain less than half of this, and the remainder is unexplained. The table for this sample lists 350,000 or so clones; more than 90% of them were counted only once. Together, the top ten hold approximately 17% of the sample. Material for sequencing was PBMCs or T cells enriched from blood (not recorded which). The receptors derive from a woman in her thirties who had recovered from COVID-19.

The rearrangement uses TRBV11-2 and TRBJ1-1, with no clear D. The germline gives CDR1 SGHAT, CDR2 FQNNGV. V gave up 6 bases and J gave up 2 bases, with 13 bases separating them. The CDR3 is 14 amino acids. The CDR3 protein is CASSQNGDNTEAFF. The CDR3 DNA reads TGTGCCAGCAGTCAAAACGGGGATAACACTGAAGCTTTCTTT.

V usage is TRBV28 and J usage is TRBJ1-1; D is uncertain. This CDR3 contains 11 residues. In germline, CDR1 is MDHEN, CDR2 SYDVKM. Between the trimmed V and J ends, which lost 3 bases and 3 bases, there was a span of 2 bases. CDR3 in amino acids: CASSFDTEAFF. In nucleotides, the CDR3 is TGTGCCAGCAGTTTCGACACTGAAGCTTTCTTT.

The chain is built from TRBV28 and TRBJ2-7; D not resolved. CDR3 length: 14 amino acids. In germline, CDR1 is MDHEN, CDR2 SYDVKM. Trimming pared 3 bases from V and 0 bases from J, leaving 9 bases between. CDR3 bases: TGTGCCAGCAGTTTTTCACAATACTCCTACGAGCAGTACTTC. It translates to CASSFSQYSYEQYF. Complete variable domain (other parts from reference TRBV28 and TRBJ2-7): DVKVTQSSRYLVKRTGEKVFLECVQDMDHENMFWYRQDPGLGLRLIYFSYDVKMKEKGDIPEGYSVSREKKERFSLILESASTNQTSMYLCASSFSQYSYEQYFGPGTRLTVT.

The sample holds one count of this clone. V usage is TRBV19 and J usage is TRBJ1-5; TRBD1 matches 8 bases. The CDR3 is 18 amino acids. J gave up 0 bases and V 4 bases, and 11 bases lay outside the gene matches. Germline values: CDR1 LNHDA, CDR2 SQIVND (reference sequence). This CDR3 is CASSTRSGTGVSNQPQHF. CDR3 sequence (DNA): TGTGCCAGTAGTACCCGTTCCGGGACAGGTGTTAGCAATCAGCCCCAGCATTTT.

The V and J genes are TRBV25-1 and TRBJ2-7; 10 bases match TRBD1. The CDR3 extends over 16 amino acids. CDR1 MGHDK and CDR2 SYGVNS come from the germline V gene. With 3 bases clipped from V and 4 bases from J, the junction kept 9 bases outside the gene matches. CDR3 protein: CASSDSWTGGWYEQYF. As DNA, the CDR3 is TGTGCCAGCAGTGATAGTTGGACAGGGGGTTGGTACGAGCAGTACTTC.

This clone was seen just once. The chain uses TRBV11-2 and TRBJ1-1, with TRBD1 matching over 11 bases. Trimming cost V 5 bases and J 1 base; bases outside gene matches: 3. In germline, CDR1 is SGHAT, CDR2 FQNNGV. This CDR3 has 15 residues. The CDR3 loop is CASSLGTGGNTEAFF. CDR3 in DNA: TGTGCCAGCAGCCTCGGGACAGGGGGGAACACTGAAGCTTTCTTT.

Worth noting for this clone: A read error may account for a junction end that differs from germline. The rearrangement links TRBV7-7 to TRBJ1-3; 8 bases are a match to TRBD1. The CDR3 covers 16 residues. CDR1 is SSHAT, CDR2 FNYEAQ, per germline (reference sequence). CDR3 region: CASSPRLTGASDTIYF. In DNA form, the CDR3 reads TGTGCTAGCAGCCCAAGATTGACAGGGGCATCGGACACCATATATTTT. Drawing the rest from reference TRBV7-7 and TRBJ1-3, the complete variable domain is GAGVSQSPRYKVTKRGQDVTLRCDPISSHATLYWYQQALGQGPEFLTYFNYEAQPDKSGLPSDRFSAERPEGSISTLTIQRTEQRDSAMYRCASSPRLTGASDTIYFGEGSWLTVV.

This rearrangement joins TRBV27 to TRBJ1-4; weak D call: TRBD1 (6 bases). CDR1 MNHEY and CDR2 SMNVEV come from the germline V gene (reference sequence). This CDR3 has 18 amino acids. V was pared by 3 bases and J by 0 bases, with 17 bases between. The CDR3 loop reads CASSFRGRQVATNEKLFF. The CDR3 DNA reads TGTGCCAGCAGTTTTAGGGGACGACAGGTTGCAACTAATGAAAAACTGTTTTTT. Variable domain in full (rest from reference TRBV27 and TRBJ1-4): EAQVTQNPRYLITVTGKKLTVTCSQNMNHEYMSWYRQDPGLGLRQIYYSMNVEVTDKGDVPEGYKVSRKEKRNFPLILESPSPNQTSLYFCASSFRGRQVATNEKLFFGSGTQLSVL.

CDR3 coding DNA: TGTGCCAGCAGCTTGGGGACAGGGGCCCGTTCCTACGAGCAGTACTTC. Translating gives CASSLGTGARSYEQYF. The chain links TRBV7-9 to TRBJ2-7, with 10 bases that match TRBD1. The CDR3 has 16 residues. Trimming took 3 bases from V and 1 from J; bases not matched to a gene: 6. The germline gives CDR1 SEHNR, CDR2 FQNEAQ (reference sequence).

V usage is TRBV30 and J usage is TRBJ2-5; perhaps TRBD1 as D (6 bases). Germline loops: CDR1 GTSNPN, CDR2 SVGIG (reference sequence). The CDR3 spans 14 residues. V was shortened by 1 base and J by 1 base, with 10 bases between the two germline ends. The CDR3 nucleotides read TGTGCCTGGAGTGGGACAGCGATCCAAGAGACCCAGTACTTC. Its translation is CAWSGTAIQETQYF. The whole variable domain, filled in from reference TRBV30 and TRBJ2-5, reads SQTIHQWPATLVQPVGSPLSLECTVEGTSNPNLYWYRQAAGRGLQLLFYSVGIGQISSEVPQNLSASRPQDRQFILSSKKLLLSDSGFYLCAWSGTAIQETQYFGPGTRLLVL.

The gene calls are TRBV5-1 and TRBJ2-1, with TRBD2 as a possible D gene (6 bases). CDR3 length: 14 amino acids. Trimming cost V 7 bases and J 8 bases, with 19 bases left between them. Per germline, CDR1 SGHRS and CDR2 YFSETQ. In nucleotides, the CDR3 is TGCGCCAGCTCCTCCGGGTTAACGGGGGATGAGCAGTTCTTC. Amino acid sequence: CASSSGLTGDEQFF.

The chain combines TRBV6-6 with TRBJ1-6; D is uncertain. Germline-derived CDR1 and CDR2 are MNHNY and SVGAGI (reference sequence). V lost 2 bases, J lost 10 bases, and 9 bases lay in between. This CDR3 spans 13 amino acids. For the CDR3, the DNA is TGTGCCAGCAGTTACCCCTTCGGGTCACCCCTCCACTTT. Translation: CASSYPFGSPLHF.

The rearrangement joins TRBV7-9 to TRBJ2-1, with unresolved D. Germline V gene data show CDR1 as SEHNR and CDR2 as FQNEAQ (reference sequence). Trimming cost V 2 bases and J 10 bases, with 12 bases left between them. The length of the CDR3 is 13 residues. CDR3 nucleotides: TGTGCCAGCAGCTTATCCGCCCAGGCCGAGCAGTTCTTC. It codes for CASSLSAQAEQFF.

This chain's CDR3 is CASSPGTGQTLATEAFF. The CDR3 DNA follows: TGTGCCAGCAGCCCAGGGACAGGGCAGACCCTCGCCACTGAAGCTTTCTTT. This chain links TRBV3-1 (or the pseudogene TRBV3-2) with TRBJ1-1, with 9 bases fitting TRBD1. The CDR3 is made up of 17 amino acids. Germline CDR1 LGHDT, CDR2 YNNKEL (reference sequence). Trimming took 4 bases from V and 4 from J; bases not matched to a gene: 13.

The gene calls are TRBV6-2 or TRBV6-3 and TRBJ2-7, with TRBD1 matching 7 bases. Losses at the gene ends were 6 bases for V and 4 bases for J; bases not matched to a gene: 9. From germline, CDR1 is MNHEY and CDR2 SVGEGT. The CDR3 consists of 14 residues. Here the CDR3 reads CASSRQGGGYEQYF. CDR3 DNA: TGTGCCAGCAGCCGGCAAGGGGGCGGTTACGAGCAGTACTTC.

V is TRBV24-1 and J is TRBJ1-3; possible D gene TRBD1, 5 bases. Trimming shortened V by 5 bases and J by 4 bases, and 17 bases separated the two germline ends. Germline loops: CDR1 KGHDR, CDR2 SFDVKD. The CDR3 is 16 residues long. The CDR3 DNA reads TGTGCCACCAGTGCCTCGCCCGGGACTGGCGGAAACACCATATATTTT. Its translation: CATSASPGTGGNTIYF.

The rearrangement links TRBV6-5 to TRBJ1-5; no firm D call. The length of the CDR3 is 13 residues. In germline, CDR1 is MNHEY, CDR2 SVGAGI. V lost 0 bases and J lost 7, with 7 bases in between. CDR3 sequence reads: CASSYSSGQPQHF. The CDR3 DNA sequence: TGTGCCAGCAGTTACTCGTCGGGACAGCCCCAGCATTTT.

V and J are TRBV27 and TRBJ2-1; 10 bases fit TRBD2. Germline V gene data show CDR1 as MNHEY and CDR2 as SMNVEV (reference sequence). The trim removed 5 bases at V and 4 bases at J, leaving 11 bases unmatched. The CDR3 consists of 17 residues. In DNA, the CDR3 is TGTGCCAGCAGTCTCGCGGCCGGAGCGGGAGGGTACAATGAGCAGTTCTTC. Translated: CASSLAAGAGGYNEQFF.

This rearrangement joins TRBV14 to TRBJ1-1; D not resolved. V lost 3 bases to trimming and J lost 3 bases, with 8 bases between them. The CDR3 runs to 13 residues. The germline CDR1 and CDR2 sequences are SGHDN and FVKESK. CDR3 residues: CASSQLLDTEAFF. The CDR3 DNA is TGTGCCAGCAGCCAGCTACTGGACACTGAAGCTTTCTTT.

The V and J genes are TRBV4-3 and TRBJ2-1; D is perhaps TRBD1 (6 bases). Germline V gene lookup returns CDR1 LGHNA and CDR2 YSLEER. This CDR3 comprises 17 residues. The ends were cut back, 2 bases at V and 3 bases at J, with 17 bases in the middle. The CDR3, as DNA: TGCGCCAGCAGCCAAACAACACAGGGAACCGTCTACAATGAGCAGTTCTTC. Protein: CASSQTTQGTVYNEQFF.

This sequence joins TRBV5-4 and TRBJ2-5; TRBD2 matches at 7 bases. V shed 9 bases, J shed 2 bases, and the junction held 16 bases outside the gene matches. CDR1 and CDR2 from the germline V gene are SGHNT and YYREEE (reference sequence). CDR3 size: 16 residues. CDR3 nucleotides: TGTGCCACCAGGCGAGGGGCGACTAGCTTACAAGAGACCCAGTACTTC. This translates into CATRRGATSLQETQYF.

The gene calls are TRBV21-1 and TRBJ2-7; TRBD2 is taken as the D call from the table, unchecked against the DNA. TRBV21-1 is annotated as a pseudogene. This CDR3 is built from 15 residues. CDR3 sequence (DNA): TGTGCCAGCCCCCCGCCGGGGAGGGAGCGCTACGAGCAGTACTTC. Residues: CASPPPGRERYEQYF.

The rearrangement joins TRBV10-3 to TRBJ1-5, with 7 bases fitting TRBD1. V dropped 8 bases and J dropped 7; count of bases not matched to a gene: 8. The CDR3 loop spans 13 amino acids. Germline V gene lookup returns CDR1 ENHRY and CDR2 SYGVKD. The CDR3 DNA sequence: TGTGCCATCGGAGGGGGCGCGGGCCAGCCCCAGCATTTT. It specifies CAIGGGAGQPQHF.

This chain connects TRBV7-9 to TRBJ2-2, with D uncertain. The CDR3 is made up of 14 amino acids. Germline CDR1 is SEHNR and CDR2 is FQNEAQ (reference sequence). The germline V and J ends were trimmed by 6 bases and 3 bases, with 11 bases remaining between them. The CDR3 region has the DNA TGTGCCAGCAGTGGTGCGGAACACACCGGGGAGCTGTTTTTT. This gives the protein CASSGAEHTGELFF.

This sequence joins TRBV27 and TRBJ2-2; no clear D. V lost 3 bases and J lost 6, with 5 bases in between. This CDR3 contains 12 residues. Germline CDR1 is MNHEY and CDR2 is SMNVEV (reference sequence). CDR3 in amino acids: CASSFPSGELFF. The CDR3 DNA is TGTGCCAGCAGTTTCCCCTCCGGGGAGCTGTTTTTT.

V and J are TRBV6-2 or TRBV6-3 and TRBJ2-3; 7 nucleotides match TRBD1. J gave up 3 bases and V 5 bases, and 8 bases lay outside the gene matches. The germline V gene has CDR1 MNHEY and CDR2 SVGEGT. The CDR3 is 15 residues long. The CDR3 sequence: CASSIWDRGTDTQYF. The CDR3, as DNA: TGTGCCAGCAGTATCTGGGACAGAGGGACAGATACGCAGTATTTT.

V gene TRBV9 combines with J gene TRBJ2-7; D may be TRBD1 (6 bases). The CDR3 totals 14 residues. V lost 3 bases, J lost 0 bases, and 10 bases lay in between. Per germline, CDR1 SGDLS and CDR2 YYNGEE. The CDR3 nucleotides read TGTGCCAGCAGCGAACAGGGATCCTCCTACGAGCAGTACTTC. Translating gives CASSEQGSSYEQYF. The full variable domain, in which reference TRBV9 and TRBJ2-7 provide the parts outside the CDR3, is DSGVTQTPKHLITATGQRVTLRCSPRSGDLSVYWYQQSLDQGLQFLIQYYNGEERAKGNILERFSAQQFPDLHSELNLSSLELGDSALYFCASSEQGSSYEQYFGPGTRLTVT.

This clone was observed a single time. The chain combines TRBV4-1 with TRBJ1-6, with D unclear. Trimming cost V 1 base and J 8 bases, with 18 bases left between them. Per the germline V gene, CDR1 is MGHRA and CDR2 is YSYEKL. The CDR3 is 17 residues long. The CDR3 nucleotides read TGCGCCAGCAGCCAAGCATTAGGTTCGGGGAATGATTCACCCCTCCACTTT. It translates to CASSQALGSGNDSPLHF.